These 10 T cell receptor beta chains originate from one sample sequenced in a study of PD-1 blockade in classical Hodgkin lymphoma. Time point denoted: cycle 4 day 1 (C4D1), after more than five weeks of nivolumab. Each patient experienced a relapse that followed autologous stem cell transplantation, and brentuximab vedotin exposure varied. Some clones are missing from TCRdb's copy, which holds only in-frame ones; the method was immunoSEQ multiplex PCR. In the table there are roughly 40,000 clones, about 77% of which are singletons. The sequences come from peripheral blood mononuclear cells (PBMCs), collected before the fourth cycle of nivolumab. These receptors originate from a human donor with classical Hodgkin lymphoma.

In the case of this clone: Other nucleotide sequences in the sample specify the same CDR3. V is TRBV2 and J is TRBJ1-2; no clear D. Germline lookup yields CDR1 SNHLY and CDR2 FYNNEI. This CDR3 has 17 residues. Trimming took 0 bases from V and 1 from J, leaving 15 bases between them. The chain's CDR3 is CASSEALFGGLNYGYTF. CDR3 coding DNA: TGTGCCAGCAGTGAAGCGCTTTTTGGAGGGCTTAACTATGGCTACACCTTC.

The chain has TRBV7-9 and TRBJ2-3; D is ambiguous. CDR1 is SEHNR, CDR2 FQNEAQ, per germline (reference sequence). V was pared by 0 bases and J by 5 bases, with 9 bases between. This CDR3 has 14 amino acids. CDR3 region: CASSLAVVGDTQYF. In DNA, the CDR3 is TGTGCCAGCAGCTTAGCCGTCGTAGGAGATACGCAGTATTTT.

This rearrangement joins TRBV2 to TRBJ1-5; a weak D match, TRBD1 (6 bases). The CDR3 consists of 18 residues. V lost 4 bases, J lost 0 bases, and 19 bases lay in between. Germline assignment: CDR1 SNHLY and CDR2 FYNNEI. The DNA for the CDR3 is TGTGCCAGCAGTGTGGGCATAGGGGGAGGGTTTAGCAATCAGCCCCAGCATTTT. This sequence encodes CASSVGIGGGFSNQPQHF.

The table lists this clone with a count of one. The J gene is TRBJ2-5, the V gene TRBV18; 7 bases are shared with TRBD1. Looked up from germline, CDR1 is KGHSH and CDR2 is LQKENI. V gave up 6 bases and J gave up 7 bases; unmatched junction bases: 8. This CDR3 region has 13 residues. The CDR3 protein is CASSRDRAWTQYF. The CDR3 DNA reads TGTGCCAGCTCGCGCGACAGGGCTTGGACCCAGTACTTC.

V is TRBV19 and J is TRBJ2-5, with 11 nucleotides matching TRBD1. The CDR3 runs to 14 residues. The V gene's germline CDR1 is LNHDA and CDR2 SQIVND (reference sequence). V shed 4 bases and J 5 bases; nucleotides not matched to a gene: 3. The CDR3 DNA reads TGTGCCAGTAGTACTGGACAGGGGGCCGAGACCCAGTACTTC. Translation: CASSTGQGAETQYF.

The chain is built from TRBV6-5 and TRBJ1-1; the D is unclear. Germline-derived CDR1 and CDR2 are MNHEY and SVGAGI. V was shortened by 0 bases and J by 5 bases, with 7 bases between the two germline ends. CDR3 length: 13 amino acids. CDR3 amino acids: CASSYSRRTEAFF. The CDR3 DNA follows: TGTGCCAGCAGTTACTCGAGGAGGACTGAAGCTTTCTTT.

The CDR3 loop reads CSVERLGTNEKLFF. The CDR3 DNA follows: TGCAGCGTTGAGAGGCTGGGAACTAATGAAAAACTGTTTTTT. The gene calls are TRBV29-1 and TRBJ1-4; D gene unclear. V shed 3 bases and J shed 1 base, with 9 bases lying between them. Germline assignment: CDR1 SQVTM and CDR2 ANQGSEA. The CDR3 runs to 14 residues.

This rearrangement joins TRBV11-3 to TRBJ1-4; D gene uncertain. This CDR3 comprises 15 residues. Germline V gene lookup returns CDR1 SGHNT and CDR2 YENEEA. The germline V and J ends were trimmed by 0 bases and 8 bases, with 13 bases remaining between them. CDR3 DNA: TGTGCCAGCAGCTTAGAGTACAGCAGCCGGGAAAAACTGTTTTTT. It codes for CASSLEYSSREKLFF.

The CDR3, as DNA: TGTGCCAGCAGCCCCCCGGGGAGCAGCCCCTACGAGCAGTACTTC. Its protein is CASSPPGSSPYEQYF. V is TRBV7-9 and J is TRBJ2-7, with D perhaps TRBD2 (5 bases). The V gene lost 5 bases and the J gene lost 2 bases, with 16 bases spanning the gap. CDR1 and CDR2 (germline): SEHNR, FQNEAQ (reference sequence). The CDR3 is 15 amino acids.

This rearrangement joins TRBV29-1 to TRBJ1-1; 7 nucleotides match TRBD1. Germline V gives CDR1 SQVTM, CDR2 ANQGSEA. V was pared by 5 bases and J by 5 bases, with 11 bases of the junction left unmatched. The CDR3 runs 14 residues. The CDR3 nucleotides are TGCAGCGTTCAGGGGGGTTCCGCCAGGACTGAAGCTTTCTTT. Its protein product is CSVQGGSARTEAFF.